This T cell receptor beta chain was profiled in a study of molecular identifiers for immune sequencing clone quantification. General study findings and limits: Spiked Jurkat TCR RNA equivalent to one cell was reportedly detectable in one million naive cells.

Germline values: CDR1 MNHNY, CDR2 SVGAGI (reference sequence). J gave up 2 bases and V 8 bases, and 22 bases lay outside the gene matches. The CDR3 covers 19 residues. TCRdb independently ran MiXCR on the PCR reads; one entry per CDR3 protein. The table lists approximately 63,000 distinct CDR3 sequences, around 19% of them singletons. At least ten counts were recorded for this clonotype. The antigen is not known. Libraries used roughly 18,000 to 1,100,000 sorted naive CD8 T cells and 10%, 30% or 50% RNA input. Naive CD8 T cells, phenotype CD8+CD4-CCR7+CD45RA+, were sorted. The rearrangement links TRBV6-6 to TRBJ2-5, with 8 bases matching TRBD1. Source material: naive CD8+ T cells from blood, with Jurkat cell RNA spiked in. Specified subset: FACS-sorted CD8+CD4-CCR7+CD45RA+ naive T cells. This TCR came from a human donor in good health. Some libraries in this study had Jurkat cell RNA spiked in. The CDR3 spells CASPGAQDARGRHQETQYF. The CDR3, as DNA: TGTGCCAGCCCGGGGGCCCAGGACGCCAGGGGGCGACATCAAGAGACCCAGTACTTC.